One sample yielded the 8 T cell receptor beta chains listed below, sequenced in a study of cytotoxic CD8 clonotypes in ibrutinib-treated CLL. The method was immunoSEQ multiplex PCR; TCRdb's version includes in-frame clones alone and lacks a portion of them. This sample yields roughly 70,000 clones, of which 90% are seen a single time; 3.1% belongs to the top ten. The specimen was PBMCs, collected after 12 months of ibrutinib treatment. The receptors were gathered from a human donor with chronic lymphocytic leukemia.

The V gene is TRBV19, the J gene TRBJ1-2; weak D call: TRBD1 (6 bases). The CDR3 totals 11 residues. CDR1 and CDR2 from the germline V gene are LNHDA and SQIVND (reference sequence). Trimming shortened V by 10 bases and J by 5 bases, and 11 bases separated the two germline ends. CDR3 nucleotide sequence: TGTGCCACCGCCACAGGGTATGGCTACACCTTC. It encodes CATATGYGYTF.

This clone was counted once. V is TRBV19 and J is TRBJ1-1; TRBD1 agrees at 7 bases. This CDR3 is built from 18 residues. J was trimmed by 0 bases and V by 4 bases; bases with no gene match: 14. In germline, CDR1 is LNHDA, CDR2 SQIVND (reference sequence). The CDR3 spells CASSTLRGAGGMNTEAFF. Here the CDR3 DNA reads TGTGCCAGTAGTACGTTAAGGGGGGCAGGGGGGATGAACACTGAAGCTTTCTTT.

The chain has TRBV14 and TRBJ2-3; D gene unclear. Germline V gene data show CDR1 as SGHDN and CDR2 as FVKESK. V was cut by 0 bases and J by 6 bases, with 7 bases left in between. The CDR3 is 13 residues long. As DNA, the CDR3 is TGTGCCAGCAGCCAAGAAATCTCGGATACGCAGTATTTT. Protein sequence: CASSQEISDTQYF.

The rearrangement joins TRBV19 to TRBJ1-5; D unresolved. Germline values: CDR1 LNHDA, CDR2 SQIVND (reference sequence). The CDR3 is 17 amino acids. Trimming stripped 7 bases from V and 5 bases from J, with 24 bases between. CDR3 sequence (DNA): TGTGCCAGTAAGCCTTCGGGGTTCGGACGTACGTATCAGCCCCAGCATTTT. Translated, it gives CASKPSGFGRTYQPQHF.

This rearrangement joins TRBV11-3 to TRBJ2-1; perhaps D is TRBD1 or TRBD2 (5 bases each). The CDR3 covers 17 residues. Germline V CDR1 and CDR2: SGHNT, YENEEA. V shed 0 bases and J shed 9 bases, with 21 bases lying between them. The CDR3 sequence is CASSLERGAPRYGEQFF. The CDR3 DNA sequence: TGTGCCAGCAGCTTAGAGAGGGGAGCGCCCAGGTATGGTGAGCAGTTCTTC.

The rearrangement joins TRBV11-2 to TRBJ2-7; D unclear. The CDR3 is 14 residues long. Trimming shortened V by 2 bases and J by 2 bases, and 10 bases separated the two germline ends. Germline V gene sequence: CDR1 SGHAT, CDR2 FQNNGV. CDR3 sequence: CASSLFTSTYEQYF. The CDR3 DNA sequence: TGTGCCAGCAGCTTATTCACCTCGACCTACGAGCAGTACTTC.

The genes are TRBV14 and TRBJ2-7; D not certain. The CDR3 is 11 amino acids. V was shortened by 1 base and J by 3 bases, with 1 base between the two germline ends. From germline, CDR1 is SGHDN and CDR2 FVKESK. The DNA of the CDR3 is TGTGCCAGCAGCCAAGTCTACGAGCAGTACTTC. As protein: CASSQVYEQYF.

J is TRBJ2-6 and V is TRBV5-4; 8 bases map to TRBD1. The CDR3 loop spans 16 amino acids. The V segment lost 6 bases and the J segment 3 bases; nucleotides outside the gene matches: 8. From germline, CDR1 is SGHNT and CDR2 YYREEE (reference sequence). The CDR3 coding sequence is TGTGCCAGCAAACACGACAGGGGTAATGGGGCCAACGTCCTGACTTTC. Translating gives CASKHDRGNGANVLTF.